This record covers a single TCR beta chain. The table came from immunoSEQ multiplex PCR; TCRdb's copy has only in-frame clones and leaves some out. Of more than 200,000 clones listed, around nine tenths were seen once; the top ten hold over 5%. The data stem from a study of blood T cell repertoires in COVID-19. Study background: The United States, Italy and Spain provided the acute and convalescent COVID-19 samples.

With 0 bases removed from V and 6 bases from J, the gap between germline ends came to 10 bases. Germline values: CDR1 SGHNT, CDR2 YYREEE (reference sequence). CDR3 size: 13 residues. The sample was peripheral blood. This rearrangement joins TRBV5-4 to TRBJ2-7; tentative D call: TRBD2 (5 bases). The receptor was derived from a woman in her sixties with COVID-19, enrolled during active disease. This CDR3 reads CASSLVGVGEQYF. The CDR3, as DNA: TGTGCCAGCAGCTTGGTCGGGGTGGGCGAGCAGTACTTC. The full variable domain, in which reference TRBV5-4 and TRBJ2-7 provide the parts outside the CDR3, is ETGVTQSPTHLIKTRGQQVTLRCSSQSGHNTVSWYQQALGQGPQFIFQYYREEENGRGNFPPRFSGLQFPNYSSELNVNALELDDSALYLCASSLVGVGEQYFGPGTRLTVT.